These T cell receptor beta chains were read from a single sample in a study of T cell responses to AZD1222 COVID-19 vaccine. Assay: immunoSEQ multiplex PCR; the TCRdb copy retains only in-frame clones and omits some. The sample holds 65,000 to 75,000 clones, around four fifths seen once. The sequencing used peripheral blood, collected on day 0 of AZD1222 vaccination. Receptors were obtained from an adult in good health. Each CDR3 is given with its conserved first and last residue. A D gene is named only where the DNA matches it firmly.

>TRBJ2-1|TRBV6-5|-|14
CASRGGSSYNEQFF
TGTGCCAGCAGAGGAGGGAGCTCCTACAATGAGCAGTTCTTC
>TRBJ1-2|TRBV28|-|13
CASSPDTSYGYTF
TGTGCCAGCAGCCCTGACACTAGCTATGGCTACACCTTC
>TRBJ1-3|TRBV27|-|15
CASSTIRGHGNTIYF
TGTGCCAGCAGTACTATCAGGGGACATGGAAACACCATATATTTT
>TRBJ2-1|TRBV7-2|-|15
CASIEGPKRNNEQFF
TGTGCCAGCATCGAGGGGCCCAAAAGGAACAATGAGCAGTTCTTC
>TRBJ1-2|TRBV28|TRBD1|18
CASSPWGQPLGVAYGYTF
TGTGCCAGCAGTCCATGGGGACAGCCGCTTGGGGTTGCCTATGGCTACACCTTC
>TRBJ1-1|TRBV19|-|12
CASILGNTEAFF
TGTGCCAGTATTTTAGGGAACACTGAAGCTTTCTTT
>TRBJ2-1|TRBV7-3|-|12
CASSLPRGLQFF
TGTGCCAGCAGCTTACCACGGGGACTTCAGTTCTTC
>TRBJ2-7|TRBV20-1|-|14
CSASPGTGGREQYF
TGCAGTGCTAGTCCCGGGACCGGGGGTCGCGAGCAGTACTTC
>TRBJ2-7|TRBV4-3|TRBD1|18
CASSQVSKPGQGRNEQYF
TGCGCCAGCAGCCAAGTTTCAAAACCGGGACAGGGGCGGAACGAGCAGTACTTC
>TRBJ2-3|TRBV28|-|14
CASSFGGGTDTQYF
TGTGCCAGCAGTTTTGGGGGAGGAACAGATACGCAGTATTTT
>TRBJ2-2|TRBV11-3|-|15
CASRPVGGNTGELFF
TGTGCCAGCAGGCCGGTAGGGGGTAACACCGGGGAGCTGTTTTTT
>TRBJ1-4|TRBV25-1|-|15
CASSESGASGEKLFF
TGTGCCAGCAGTGAATCCGGGGCCAGTGGTGAAAAACTGTTTTTT